This paragraph reports one TCR beta chain. Antigen: not known. These data originate in a study of T cells in localized non-small cell lung cancer. TCRdb's copy holds only in-frame clones and misses some; the assay was immunoSEQ multiplex PCR. Of around 15,000 clones in the sample, approximately 89% were seen once. Study-wide findings and caveats: Uninvolved adjacent lung, not tumor, had the highest T cell clonality. Heterogeneity stays possible, as sequencing covered only one tumor region. Out of the top 100 tumor clones, a median roughly 50 were seen in adjacent lung.

The starting material was peripheral blood mononuclear cells, obtained before any cancer treatment. The sequence was obtained from a man between 40 and 70 years old with stage III lung adenocarcinoma.

This chain's CDR3 is CASSTGQQNEKLFF. CDR3 sequence (DNA): TGCGCCAGCAGCACGGGACAGCAAAATGAAAAACTGTTTTTT. This chain connects TRBV5-1 to TRBJ1-4, with 7 bases lining up with TRBD1. Looked up from germline, CDR1 is SGHRS and CDR2 is YFSETQ. The CDR3 is 14 residues long. Trimming took 4 bases from V and 5 from J; bases not matched to a gene: 5.